These 3 T cell receptor beta chains were all obtained from the same sample, sequenced in a study of cytomegalovirus exposure and HLA in healthy donors. Repertoires were generated with immunoSEQ multiplex PCR, while TCRdb's copy carries only in-frame clones and drops some. The repertoire holds about 200,000 clones, with around 90% as singletons. Input material: PBMCs. All receptors derive from a woman aged 18-29 years in good health and CMV-seropositive.

This rearrangement joins TRBV9 to TRBJ2-3; no firm D call. V lost 3 bases and J lost 0, with 5 bases in between. The CDR3 has 13 residues. From germline, CDR1 is SGDLS and CDR2 YYNGEE. CDR3 in amino acids: CASSDPSTDTQYF. For the CDR3, the DNA is TGTGCCAGCAGCGATCCTAGCACAGATACGCAGTATTTT.

This clone came up once. This chain uses TRBV10-3 with TRBJ2-7; 8 bases map to TRBD2. The V gene end was trimmed by 8 bases and the J gene end by 0 bases; junction bases not matched to a gene: 9. This CDR3 has 15 residues. Per the germline V gene, CDR1 is ENHRY and CDR2 is SYGVKD. The CDR3 DNA follows: TGTGCCATCGGGGACCAGCGGGAGCTCTCCTACGAGCAGTACTTC. This translates into CAIGDQRELSYEQYF.

The chain combines TRBV6-4 with TRBJ2-1, with 9 bases that match TRBD1. Trimming took 8 bases from V and 9 from J; bases not matched to a gene: 29. Germline V CDR1 and CDR2: MRHNA, SNTAGT. This CDR3 contains 20 residues. The CDR3 loop is CASSEPGQGWEGPGFGEQFF. The CDR3 DNA is TGTGCCAGCTCCGAACCGGGACAGGGTTGGGAGGGCCCGGGATTCGGTGAGCAGTTCTTC.